The T cell receptor (beta chain) described here comes from a study of T-cell memory formation after mild COVID-19. At the level of the study: TCR clusters showed largely donor specificity.

The junction had 7 bases not matched to a gene; V was cut back by 1 base and J by 7 bases. Germline assignment: CDR1 SGHVS and CDR2 FQNEAQ. The CDR3 is made up of 16 amino acids. MiXCR was run by TCRdb on the 5' RACE reads, yielding one entry per CDR3 protein. The sample shows around 320,000 distinct CDR3 sequences, 25% to 30% of them seen only once. This clonotype turned up a few times. The chain recombines TRBV7-8 with TRBJ2-2; 9 nucleotides align to TRBD2. Source material: PBMCs or a T cell subset sorted from them (not recorded which). The source is an adult woman who had mild COVID-19 (a few samples of this study predate the infection). Cell type and time point are not known. CDR3 in amino acids: CASSLVGGRAHGELFF. CDR3 sequence (DNA): TGTGCCAGCAGCTTAGTTGGCGGGAGGGCCCACGGGGAGCTGTTTTTT.